This T cell receptor beta chain was profiled in a study of cytomegalovirus exposure and HLA in healthy donors. TCRdb's copy holds only in-frame clones and misses some; the assay was immunoSEQ multiplex PCR. This sample has fewer than 70,000 clones, with roughly 96% found just once. Trimming cost V 1 base and J 4 bases, with 13 bases left between them. There are 15 residues in the CDR3. Germline V CDR1 and CDR2: SGHTA, FQGNSA. General study results and limits: Fewer than 200 TCR beta chains were listed as cytomegalovirus-associated. A few CMV-associated chains were confirmed in vitro to be specific for CMV antigens. A later analysis found first-cohort TCR clusters tended to co-occur in the 130 or so validation repertoires. Some public TCRs appeared in many individuals, while most sequences were rare.

A remark on this clone: The antigen is not known.

This receptor was obtained from a man younger than 35 in good health and CMV-seronegative. The specimen sequenced was PBMCs. The chain joins TRBV7-2 to TRBJ2-5; TRBD2 might be the D (6 bases). CDR3 residues: CASSLGGGFAETQYF. The CDR3 region has the DNA TGTGCCAGCAGCTTAGGGGGAGGTTTCGCAGAGACCCAGTACTTC.